These T cell receptor beta chains were read from a single sample in a study of cytomegalovirus exposure and HLA in healthy donors. Repertoires were generated with immunoSEQ multiplex PCR, while TCRdb's copy carries only in-frame clones and drops some. The sample lists 85,000 to 120,000 clones, about 62% occurring once. Sequencing input: PBMCs. The receptors stem from a human donor in good health. Each CDR3 is given with its conserved first and last residue. The D gene is left open where the match is weak. Only some rows state a clone size, as once, few, many or a class for expanded clones.

D	size	V	J	CDR3	DNA
-	-	TRBV6-6	TRBJ2-7	CASSYSIRESDYEQYF	TGTGCCAGCAGTTACTCGATCCGGGAGTCCGACTACGAGCAGTACTTC
-	few	TRBV7-6	TRBJ2-1	CASSLQAGSTYNEQFF	TGTGCCAGCAGCCTTCAAGCGGGCTCCACCTACAATGAGCAGTTCTTC
-	once	TRBV30	TRBJ2-1	CAWSLDSREQFF	TGTGCCTGGAGTCTAGACAGCCGTGAGCAGTTCTTC
TRBD2	-	TRBV10-2	TRBJ2-7	CASNIAGFLYEQYF	TGCGCCAGCAATATAGCGGGATTTCTCTACGAGCAGTACTTC
-	once	TRBV28	TRBJ1-3	CASVGTISGNTIYF	TGTGCCAGCGTGGGGACAATCTCTGGAAACACCATATATTTT
-	once	TRBV25-1	TRBJ1-1	CASSGGTEAFF	TGTGCCAGCAGTGGCGGGACTGAAGCTTTCTTT
-	once	TRBV29-1	TRBJ2-5	CSVAIQNQETQYF	TGCAGCGTTGCTATACAGAACCAAGAGACCCAGTACTTC
-	once	TRBV6-5	TRBJ2-7	CASRAPGNSYEQYF	TGTGCCAGCAGGGCCCCAGGGAATTCCTACGAGCAGTACTTC
TRBD1	-	TRBV28	TRBJ1-5	CASSSLWTGSWQPQHF	TGTGCCAGCAGTTCTCTTTGGACAGGTTCGTGGCAGCCCCAGCATTTT
-	-	TRBV5-1	TRBJ1-3	CASSLAAGSGNTIYF	TGCGCCAGCAGCTTGGCCGCGGGCTCTGGAAACACCATATATTTT
-	-	TRBV6-6	TRBJ2-7	CASKTSSYEQYF	TGTGCCAGCAAGACTTCCTCCTACGAGCAGTACTTC
TRBD2	-	TRBV5-1	TRBJ2-7	CASSRAPGLAGVRVVF	TGCGCCAGCAGCCGCGCCCCGGGACTAGCGGGAGTCCGTGTCGTCTTC
-	once	TRBV14	TRBJ1-3	CASSHAAGSGNTIYF	TGTGCCAGCAGCCATGCCGCCGGCTCTGGAAACACCATATATTTT
-	-	TRBV27	TRBJ2-7	CASSRNRDSYPYEQYF	TGTGCCAGCAGTAGAAACCGGGACTCGTACCCGTACGAGCAGTACTTC
TRBD1	-	TRBV19	TRBJ1-1	CASSSRQGNDVRAEAFF	TGTGCCAGTAGTTCGCGACAGGGAAACGATGTACGGGCTGAAGCTTTCTTT
TRBD1	-	TRBV30	TRBJ2-7	CAWRGRQGFNEQYF	TGTGCCTGGAGAGGCAGACAGGGGTTCAACGAGCAGTACTTC
TRBD1	-	TRBV5-1	TRBJ2-5	CASSLTGANQETQYF	TGCGCCAGCAGCTTGACAGGGGCTAACCAAGAGACCCAGTACTTC
-	-	TRBV9	TRBJ2-3	CASSVQRAEDTQYF	TGTGCCAGCAGCGTGCAGCGGGCCGAGGATACGCAGTATTTT
-	-	TRBV7-6	TRBJ2-1	CASSFGDPDYYSYNEQFF	TGTGCCAGCAGCTTCGGAGATCCTGACTACTACTCCTACAATGAGCAGTTCTTC
TRBD1	-	TRBV28	TRBJ1-2	CASSPIDRGGGYTF	TGTGCCAGCAGTCCCATTGACAGGGGAGGTGGCTACACCTTC
-	-	TRBV7-6	TRBJ2-2	CASSWGQSTGELFF	TGTGCCAGCAGCTGGGGACAAAGCACCGGGGAGCTGTTTTTT
TRBD2	-	TRBV28	TRBJ2-1	CASSSLLAINNEQFF	TGTGCCAGCAGCTCGTTACTAGCGATAAACAATGAGCAGTTCTTC
-	-	TRBV15	TRBJ2-5	CATSGHNTGEQYF	TGTGCCACCAGCGGACATAATACGGGGGAGCAGTACTTC
TRBD2	-	TRBV7-6	TRBJ2-5	CASRKGLAGVRETQYF	TGTGCCAGCAGAAAAGGACTAGCGGGAGTGCGGGAGACCCAGTACTTC
-	few	TRBV27	TRBJ1-5	CASSPLFGGGTQPQHF	TGTGCCAGCAGTCCACTATTCGGGGGTGGGACTCAGCCCCAGCATTTT